What follows are 9 T cell receptor beta chains derived from one specimen sequenced in a study of T-cell reconstitution after alpha-beta-depleted transplantation in children. Unique molecular identifiers tagged the TCRbeta library. MiXCR was run by TCRdb on the PCR reads, yielding one entry per CDR3 protein. The profile covers hundreds of thousands of distinct CDR3 sequences, with under 15% appearing a single time and around 0.76% taken by the ten largest. The sequencing here drew on PBMCs, taken before TCRalphabeta/CD19-depleted stem cell transplant. The receptors were sampled from a girl aged 2 to 10 with congenital amegakaryocytic thrombocytopenia, due to receive a stem cell transplant.

This clonotype was recorded a few times. The chain is built from TRBV4-2 and TRBJ2-2; 8 bases map to TRBD1. Germline V gives CDR1 LGHNA, CDR2 YNFKEQ. The CDR3 is 16 amino acids. Losses at the gene ends were 2 bases for V and 3 bases for J; bases not matched to a gene: 5. The DNA for the CDR3 is TGTGCCAGCAGCCAAACAGGGGGAGTGTACACCGGGGAGCTGTTTTTT. Encoded protein: CASSQTGGVYTGELFF.

This clonotype was recorded at least ten times. The J gene is TRBJ2-3, the V gene TRBV29-1; 8 bases are a match to TRBD1. The CDR3 has 14 residues. Germline V gene lookup returns CDR1 SQVTM and CDR2 ANQGSEA. V lost 7 bases to trimming and J lost 0 bases; unmatched junction nucleotides: 6. The CDR3 protein is CSGTGLSSTDTQYF. The CDR3 region has the DNA TGCAGCGGGACAGGGCTCTCTAGCACAGATACGCAGTATTTT.

As for this clonotype: A clone one base away is much larger, so this may be a read error. The CDR3 end shows no conserved phenylalanine or tryptophan, and so a read error is likely. The chain joins TRBV20-1 to TRBJ2-1; 9 bases fit TRBD1. CDR3 length equals 12 residues. V trimming: 5 bases; J trimming: 8 bases; junction bases outside the gene matches: 4. CDR1 and CDR2 (germline): DFQATT, SNEGSKA (reference sequence). CDR3 amino acids: CSAGTGLDEQFS. The CDR3 coding sequence is TGCAGTGCTGGGACAGGGCTGGATGAGCAGTTCTCC.

This clonotype has just a few counts. The chain employs TRBV5-1 and TRBJ2-6; unclear D gene. The CDR3 runs 14 residues. Germline V gene sequence: CDR1 SGHRS, CDR2 YFSETQ. The V and J ends lost 3 bases and 0 bases respectively, with 4 bases between them. The CDR3 DNA follows: TGCGCCAGCAGCTATCGCTCTGGGGCCAACGTCCTGACTTTC. Translation gives CASSYRSGANVLTF. Drawing the rest from reference TRBV5-1 and TRBJ2-6, the complete variable domain is KAGVTQTPRYLIKTRGQQVTLSCSPISGHRSVSWYQQTPGQGLQFLFEYFSETQRNKGNFPGRFSGRQFSNSRSEMNVSTLELGDSALYLCASSYRSGANVLTFGAGSRLTVL.

The chain carries TRBV5-6 and TRBJ2-5; the match to TRBD1 covers 12 bases. Germline CDR1 SGHDT, CDR2 YYEEEE. V lost 2 bases and J lost 5; bases outside the gene matches: 7. This CDR3 is built from 16 residues. CDR3 sequence reads: CASSFRPGQGAETQYF. CDR3 DNA: TGTGCCAGCAGCTTCAGACCGGGACAGGGGGCCGAGACCCAGTACTTC.

This clonotype was seen a few times. The chain has TRBV29-1 and TRBJ2-1; no firm D call. V was trimmed by 4 bases and J by 0 bases, leaving 16 bases between them. Looked up from germline, CDR1 is SQVTM and CDR2 is ANQGSEA. CDR3 length: 16 residues. The CDR3 coding sequence is TGCAGCGTTGGCCGTGGGGTTTCAGACTCCTACAATGAGCAGTTCTTC. Translated: CSVGRGVSDSYNEQFF.

In this sample, this clonotype turned up many times. The chain has TRBV4-1 and TRBJ1-5, with a weak D call TRBD1 (5 bases). The V gene lost 2 bases and the J gene lost 0 bases, with 20 bases spanning the gap. This CDR3 has 19 residues. CDR1 is MGHRA and CDR2 is YSYEKL in the germline V gene. This CDR3 is CASSQILIPGPFSNQPQHF. The CDR3 nucleotides read TGCGCCAGCAGCCAAATCTTGATCCCAGGGCCCTTTAGCAATCAGCCCCAGCATTTT.

The chain is built from TRBV27 and TRBJ2-1; TRBD1 agrees at 8 bases. The CDR3 loop spans 16 amino acids. The J segment lost 0 bases and the V segment lost 7 bases, leaving 8 bases of the junction unmatched. Germline values: CDR1 MNHEY, CDR2 SMNVEV (reference sequence). The DNA for the CDR3 is TGTGCCAGCAATAAGAGACAGGGGTCCTCCTACAATGAGCAGTTCTTC. This codes for CASNKRQGSSYNEQFF.

This chain links TRBV18 with TRBJ2-1, with D maybe TRBD2 (5 bases). CDR1 is KGHSH and CDR2 is LQKENI in the germline V gene. The CDR3 extends over 16 amino acids. V dropped 2 bases and J dropped 1 base, with 12 bases sitting between them. CDR3 protein: CASSPSEGRSYNEQFF. The CDR3, as DNA: TGTGCCAGCTCACCATCCGAGGGTAGGTCCTACAATGAGCAGTTCTTC.